A single T cell receptor (beta chain) is shown here with its context. Its antigen is undetermined. This entry belongs to a study of early T cells in non-severe SARS-CoV-2 infection. Across the study: Sequencing used unsorted whole-blood bulk RNA, so chains lack pairing.

Unique molecular identifier tags were affixed to discrete cDNA molecules. TCRdb recomputed calls from the 5' RACE reads with MiXCR, one row per CDR3 protein. The data hold 80,000 to 100,000 distinct CDR3 sequences, with about 11% observed a single time. Study results and caveats: VDJdb matching favored anti-spike CD8 responses, missing private and CD4 specificities.

The sequenced sample was whole blood, obtained at baseline. The receptor's source is an adult who was a healthcare worker with PCR-confirmed SARS-CoV-2 infection or an uninfected control (not recorded which).

CDR3 nucleotides: TGTGCCAGCAGCTTCGCGTGGGGCGACGGGCAGTACTTC. This translates into CASSFAWGDGQYF. The chain combines TRBV11-3 with TRBJ2-7; tentative D call: TRBD1 (5 bases). The CDR3 runs to 13 residues. Trimming shortened V by 3 bases and J by 9 bases, and 15 bases separated the two germline ends. Germline CDR1 SGHNT, CDR2 YENEEA.